This TCR beta chain was profiled in a study of OX40 agonist ivuxolimab in advanced cancers. Broader study findings: In the expanded peripheral T cells, antigen specificity was never determined.

Notes on this clone: Its antigen is unknown.

Looked up from germline, CDR1 is SGHAT and CDR2 is FQNNGV. J gave up 4 bases and V 5 bases, and 8 bases lay outside the gene matches. The CDR3 extends over 15 amino acids. Sequencing used immunoSEQ multiplex PCR; TCRdb keeps in-frame clones, though not all of them. This table has approximately 50,000 clones, roughly 83% appearing once. The chain uses TRBV11-2 and TRBJ2-7; TRBD1 aligns across 10 bases. This clonotype was obtained from an adult with an advanced solid tumor such as melanoma, head and neck, liver or kidney cancer. The sample in question was CD4+ or CD8+ T cells sorted from blood, obtained in a trial of the OX40 agonist ivuxolimab. The CDR3 DNA follows: TGTGCCAGCAGCCGTTCCGGGACAGGGGTATACGAGCAGTACGTC. Translated: CASSRSGTGVYEQYV.